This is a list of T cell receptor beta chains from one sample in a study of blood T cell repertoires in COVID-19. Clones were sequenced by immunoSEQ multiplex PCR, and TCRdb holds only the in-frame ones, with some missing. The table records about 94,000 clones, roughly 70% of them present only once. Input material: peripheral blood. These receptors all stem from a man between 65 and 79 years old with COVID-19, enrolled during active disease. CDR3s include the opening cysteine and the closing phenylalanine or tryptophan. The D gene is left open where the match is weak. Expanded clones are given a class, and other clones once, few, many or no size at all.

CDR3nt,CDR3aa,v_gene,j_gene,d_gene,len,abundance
TGCGCCAGCACCCAGGGCGTAAGCTCCTACGAGCAGTACTTC,CASTQGVSSYEQYF,TRBV4-1,TRBJ2-7,-,14,-
TGTGCCAGCAGCGAAGCTCCAGGGCGCACAGATACGCAGTATTTT,CASSEAPGRTDTQYF,TRBV9,TRBJ2-3,-,15,-
TGTGCCAGCTCCCCCAGGACAGGGACGTCTAATGAAAAACTGTTTTTT,CASSPRTGTSNEKLFF,TRBV18,TRBJ1-4,TRBD1,16,-
TGTGCCAGCAGCCCGGACAGGGGGCTCGGCAATCAGCCCCAGCATTTT,CASSPDRGLGNQPQHF,TRBV16,TRBJ1-5,TRBD1,16,-
TGCGCCAGCAGCTTGGGGGGGACAGGGAGTTCAGAAAAACTGTTTTTT,CASSLGGTGSSEKLFF,TRBV5-1,TRBJ1-4,TRBD1,16,-
TGTGCCAGCAGCGAAAGACAGGGTAGCAATCAGCCCCAGCATTTT,CASSERQGSNQPQHF,TRBV2,TRBJ1-5,TRBD1,15,-
TGTGCCAGCAGCCATTCCTACGCAACCGACAGGGTTGGCAATCAGCCCCAGCATTTT,CASSHSYATDRVGNQPQHF,TRBV4-2,TRBJ1-5,TRBD1,19,-
TGTGCCAGCAGTGAATCTATCAGGGGTCCTGGAAACACCATATATTTT,CASSESIRGPGNTIYF,TRBV6-1,TRBJ1-3,-,16,-
TGTGCCAGCAGCTTCGGACAGGGGTCAACTAATGAAAAACTGTTTTTT,CASSFGQGSTNEKLFF,TRBV9,TRBJ1-4,TRBD1,16,-
TGCAGCGTTGCCAGGGGGGGAAACACCATATATTTT,CSVARGGNTIYF,TRBV29-1,TRBJ1-3,TRBD1,12,-
TGCGCCAGCAGCTTGAGGGAGGTAACTACTAACAATGAGCAGTTCTTC,CASSLREVTTNNEQFF,TRBV5-1,TRBJ2-1,-,16,-
TGTGCCAGTGGTCGACAGGGGGCAACTGGAAACACCATATATTTT,CASGRQGATGNTIYF,TRBV19,TRBJ1-3,TRBD1,15,-
TGCGCCAGCAGCTTGGGTCAGGGGATGGAGCAGTACTTC,CASSLGQGMEQYF,TRBV5-1,TRBJ2-7,-,13,few
TGTGCCAGCAGTTTATTCTGGGCGGGAGGCCTTTACAATGAGCAGTTCTTC,CASSLFWAGGLYNEQFF,TRBV27,TRBJ2-1,TRBD2,17,-
TGTGCCTGGAAGACAGGGGATAACTATGGCTACACCTTC,CAWKTGDNYGYTF,TRBV30,TRBJ1-2,TRBD1,13,-
TGTGCCAGCAGTTTAACACACCGGGACAGGGGTGGAAACACCATATATTTT,CASSLTHRDRGGNTIYF,TRBV28,TRBJ1-3,TRBD1,17,-
TGTGCTAGCAGCTCCCGACTAGGTAGCACAGATACGCAGTATTTT,CASSSRLGSTDTQYF,TRBV7-7,TRBJ2-3,-,15,few
TGTGCCAGCAGTCTGGGGGGACAGGGGCTAAATGAAAAACTGTTTTTT,CASSLGGQGLNEKLFF,TRBV28,TRBJ1-4,TRBD1,16,-
TGTGCCAGCAGTTACGGGGGGAACTTAGGGAATGAGCAGTTCTTC,CASSYGGNLGNEQFF,TRBV6-2/TRBV6-3,TRBJ2-1,-,15,-
TGTGCCAGTAGTATCCCAGGGAGCAATCAGCCCCAGCATTTT,CASSIPGSNQPQHF,TRBV19,TRBJ1-5,-,14,-
TGTGCCAGCAGTTTAACTCGGGGGGGTGAGCAGTACTTC,CASSLTRGGEQYF,TRBV12-3/TRBV12-4,TRBJ2-7,TRBD2,13,medium-sized
TGTGCCAGCAGCTTCGGACAGGGGAATCAGCCCCAGCATTTT,CASSFGQGNQPQHF,TRBV7-2,TRBJ1-5,TRBD1,14,once
TGTGCCAGCAAACAGAACAATGAGCAGTTCTTC,CASKQNNEQFF,TRBV2,TRBJ2-1,-,11,-
TGTGCCTGGAGTGTACTAGCGGGAGATTACTACAATGAGCAGTTCTTC,CAWSVLAGDYYNEQFF,TRBV30,TRBJ2-1,TRBD2,16,-
TGTGCCAGCAGCCGGGGACAGTGGAGTGAAAAACTGTTTTTT,CASSRGQWSEKLFF,TRBV11-2,TRBJ1-4,TRBD1,14,-
TGTGCCAGCAGCTTTTCAGGGGCAAGAAACACTGAAGCTTTCTTT,CASSFSGARNTEAFF,TRBV7-3,TRBJ1-1,-,15,-
TGTGCCAGCAGCTTAAGGTCAGCGTACTCTGGAAACACCATATATTTT,CASSLRSAYSGNTIYF,TRBV7-2,TRBJ1-3,-,16,-
TGTGCCAGCAGCTTGGGCGGGAGGGGGAACACCGGGGAGCTGTTTTTT,CASSLGGRGNTGELFF,TRBV7-3,TRBJ2-2,TRBD2,16,-
TGTGCCTGGAGTCCGGGGTACGAGACCCAGTACTTC,CAWSPGYETQYF,TRBV30,TRBJ2-5,-,12,many
TGTGCCAGCAGCCAAGAGTATAGGGGGCCAAACGATGATTACGAGCAGTACTTC,CASSQEYRGPNDDYEQYF,TRBV3-1/TRBV3-2,TRBJ2-7,TRBD1,18,-
TGTGCCAGCAGTCTTCCATTAAGGCGGACCGGGGAGCTGTTTTTT,CASSLPLRRTGELFF,TRBV7-8,TRBJ2-2,-,15,-
TGTGCCAGTAGTCCCCGGACAGGGCCACCTCAGCCCCAGCATTTT,CASSPRTGPPQPQHF,TRBV19,TRBJ1-5,TRBD1,15,-
TGTGCCAGCAGATCATCCGGGTCAGTCAATGGCTACACCTTC,CASRSSGSVNGYTF,TRBV27,TRBJ1-2,-,14,few
TGTGCCAGCAGCCTTCTTCGGACTAGCGGAAGCTCCTACGAGCAGTACTTC,CASSLLRTSGSSYEQYF,TRBV11-2,TRBJ2-7,TRBD2,17,-
TGTGCCAGCAGCTTACCAGCGGGAGTCCCCACATATACGCAGTATTTT,CASSLPAGVPTYTQYF,TRBV7-2,TRBJ2-3,TRBD2,16,-
TGTGCCAACCAAACCGGGACAGCTTCAACCAAGAACTATGGCTACACCTTC,CANQTGTASTKNYGYTF,TRBV7-9,TRBJ1-2,TRBD1,17,-
TGTGCCAGCAGCTACAGCGGGATAAGCACAGATACGCAGTATTTT,CASSYSGISTDTQYF,TRBV9,TRBJ2-3,TRBD2,15,many
TGTGCCAGCAGCTTAGGACCAGGGTCTGGAGAGCAGTACTTC,CASSLGPGSGEQYF,TRBV7-2,TRBJ2-7,-,14,-
TGTGCCAGCAGTGAAGCGCTGACAGGGGGGTCCTACAATGAGCAGTTCTTC,CASSEALTGGSYNEQFF,TRBV2,TRBJ2-1,TRBD1,17,-
TGTGCCAGCAGTGAGATAGGGGGGGTGGACTATGGCTACACCTTC,CASSEIGGVDYGYTF,TRBV2,TRBJ1-2,-,15,-
TGTGCCATCAGTGAGTCGCCAGGGGCGGAGGAGACCCAGTACTTC,CAISESPGAEETQYF,TRBV10-3,TRBJ2-5,-,15,few
TGTGCCACCAGCAGTGGACAGTATATTAGCAATCAGCCCCAGCATTTT,CATSSGQYISNQPQHF,TRBV15,TRBJ1-5,-,16,many
TGCGCCAGCAGCTTGGCCGGGACAGGGGCTGGGGGCTACACCTTC,CASSLAGTGAGGYTF,TRBV5-1,TRBJ1-2,TRBD1,15,-
TGTGCCAGCAGCTCCCCGACTAGCGGGAGGGCAAAGGTCGGGGAGCTGTTTTTT,CASSSPTSGRAKVGELFF,TRBV7-2,TRBJ2-2,TRBD2,18,-
TGTGCCAGCAGCCCAGGGGGTCTCTTATACAATGAGCAGTTCTTC,CASSPGGLLYNEQFF,TRBV7-9,TRBJ2-1,TRBD1,15,-
TGTGCCAGCAGCCAAGTTATCCCCGGACTCTCTGGAAACACCATATATTTT,CASSQVIPGLSGNTIYF,TRBV4-2,TRBJ1-3,-,17,-
TGTGCCAGTAGTATTGGACAGGACTATGGCTACACCTTC,CASSIGQDYGYTF,TRBV19,TRBJ1-2,TRBD1,13,-
TGCGCCACCCCATTAAGCGGGAGGGCAGATACGCAGTATTTT,CATPLSGRADTQYF,TRBV4-1,TRBJ2-3,TRBD2,14,many
TGTGCCAGCAGTTTCTTACTGACTAGCGGGAGTGATGAGCAGTTCTTC,CASSFLLTSGSDEQFF,TRBV6-2/TRBV6-3,TRBJ2-1,TRBD2,16,-
TGTGCCAGCAGCTTCCTAGCGGGGGGGGGAGAGACCCAGTACTTC,CASSFLAGGGETQYF,TRBV7-9,TRBJ2-5,TRBD2,15,-
TGTGCCATGAGGGCGGTGTCTGGCACAGATACGCAGTATTTT,CAMRAVSGTDTQYF,TRBV10-3,TRBJ2-3,-,14,-
TGTGCCTGGAGTGTACAGGTAATGAACACTGAAGCTTTCTTT,CAWSVQVMNTEAFF,TRBV30,TRBJ1-1,-,14,medium-sized
TGTGCCACCAGTGATTATATCGGGGAAGGCTACACCTTC,CATSDYIGEGYTF,TRBV24-1,TRBJ1-2,-,13,-
TGTGCCATCAGGACCACGGGACACCCGTACGAGCAGTACTTC,CAIRTTGHPYEQYF,TRBV10-3,TRBJ2-7,-,14,-
TGTGCCAGCAGTTACGATGGGGGGTCCTACAATGAGCAGTTCTTC,CASSYDGGSYNEQFF,TRBV6-6,TRBJ2-1,-,15,-
TGTGCCACCCAACTAGCAAAGAACTCCTACAATGAGCAGTTCTTC,CATQLAKNSYNEQFF,TRBV19,TRBJ2-1,-,15,-
TGTGCCAGCAGCTTAAGTCGGCTAGCCACACCAGGGGAGCTGTTTTTT,CASSLSRLATPGELFF,TRBV7-9,TRBJ2-2,-,16,-
TGTGCCAGCAGCCAAATCGGGGGTTTGTCCTATAATTCACCCCTCCACTTT,CASSQIGGLSYNSPLHF,TRBV3-1/TRBV3-2,TRBJ1-6,-,17,-